The rows below give T cell receptor beta chains drawn from one sample of a study of graft-versus-host responses after intestinal transplantation. The protocol was immunoSEQ multiplex PCR, while the TCRdb copy is restricted to in-frame clones and leaves out a portion. In the table there are almost 30,000 clones, over 60% of which are singletons. The sample was ileum tissue, taken 98 days after intestinal transplantation. These receptors originate from a human patient who received an intestinal transplant, so some T cells may come from the graft donor. Both conserved end residues are part of each CDR3. The order of the fields is V gene, D gene, J gene, clone size, CDR3 length, CDR3 DNA, CDR3 protein. D genes are given only for firm matches. Where a row states a size, it is once, few, many or the class of an expanded clone; other rows omit it.

v_gene: TRBV6-5
d_gene: TRBD1
j_gene: TRBJ1-1
abundance: .
len: 16
CDR3nt: TGTGCCAGCAGTTTTAGCCCACAGGGGGTGTTTACTGAAGCTTTCTTT
CDR3aa: CASSFSPQGVFTEAFF

v_gene: TRBV7-3
d_gene: .
j_gene: TRBJ1-2
abundance: .
len: 15
CDR3nt: TGTGCCAGCGCCCCGACCGGGACACCTGACTATGGCTACACCTTC
CDR3aa: CASAPTGTPDYGYTF

v_gene: TRBV5-1
d_gene: .
j_gene: TRBJ1-2
abundance: .
len: 16
CDR3nt: TGCGCCAGCAGCAAGCTCGAGGGGGGTCGGGACTATGGCTACACCTTC
CDR3aa: CASSKLEGGRDYGYTF

v_gene: TRBV7-9
d_gene: TRBD2
j_gene: TRBJ2-7
abundance: .
len: 15
CDR3nt: TGTGCCAGCAGCCCGCTAGCGGGGGAGAGTTACGAGCAGTACTTC
CDR3aa: CASSPLAGESYEQYF

v_gene: TRBV4-1
d_gene: .
j_gene: TRBJ1-1
abundance: .
len: 11
CDR3nt: TGCGCCAGCAGCCAAGGTCGCGAAGCTTTCTTT
CDR3aa: CASSQGREAFF

v_gene: TRBV28
d_gene: TRBD1
j_gene: TRBJ1-2
abundance: .
len: 16
CDR3nt: TGTGCCAGCACCACGGAACCGGGACAGGGTTCAAGGGGCTACACCTTC
CDR3aa: CASTTEPGQGSRGYTF

v_gene: TRBV6-5
d_gene: .
j_gene: TRBJ1-2
abundance: .
len: 11
CDR3nt: TGTGCCAGCAGTCCGGGTCGCTATGTAATCTTC
CDR3aa: CASSPGRYVIF

v_gene: TRBV4-1
d_gene: TRBD1
j_gene: TRBJ2-7
abundance: few
len: 14
CDR3nt: TGCGCCAGCAGCCAAGTTGTCAGGGGGAGCGAGCAGTACTTC
CDR3aa: CASSQVVRGSEQYF

v_gene: TRBV5-1
d_gene: .
j_gene: TRBJ1-2
abundance: once
len: 13
CDR3nt: TGCGCCAGCAGCTCTGGACAGATCTATGGCTACACCTTC
CDR3aa: CASSSGQIYGYTF

v_gene: TRBV15
d_gene: .
j_gene: TRBJ2-4
abundance: .
len: 15
CDR3nt: TGTGCCACCAGCAGAGTACAGGTGGCCAAAAACATTCAGTACTTC
CDR3aa: CATSRVQVAKNIQYF

v_gene: TRBV4-1
d_gene: .
j_gene: TRBJ1-1
abundance: few
len: 13
CDR3nt: TGCGCCAGCAGCCAAGTGGGCACAGCCGAAGCTTTCTTT
CDR3aa: CASSQVGTAEAFF

v_gene: TRBV5-1
d_gene: .
j_gene: TRBJ2-2
abundance: .
len: 11
CDR3nt: TGCGCCAGCAGTTACGGCGGGGAGCTGTTTTTT
CDR3aa: CASSYGGELFF

v_gene: TRBV10-3
d_gene: TRBD1
j_gene: TRBJ1-1
abundance: .
len: 15
CDR3nt: TGTGCCATCAGTGAGTCAGGCAGGGGGCAAACTGAAGCTTTCTTT
CDR3aa: CAISESGRGQTEAFF

v_gene: TRBV28
d_gene: TRBD1
j_gene: TRBJ2-7
abundance: .
len: 16
CDR3nt: TGTGCCAGCAAGTACTCGGGGACAGGGGGATTGTACGAGCAGTACTTC
CDR3aa: CASKYSGTGGLYEQYF

v_gene: TRBV7-9
d_gene: TRBD2
j_gene: TRBJ2-7
abundance: .
len: 14
CDR3nt: TGTGCCAGCAGCTTACTAGCGGGGGGCTACGAGCAGTACTTC
CDR3aa: CASSLLAGGYEQYF

v_gene: TRBV6-5
d_gene: TRBD2
j_gene: TRBJ2-3
abundance: .
len: 15
CDR3nt: TGTGCCAGCAGTTACTTCCTAGCGGGGGGGCTTCGGGTGTATTTT
CDR3aa: CASSYFLAGGLRVYF

v_gene: TRBV6-5
d_gene: TRBD1
j_gene: TRBJ1-1
abundance: few
len: 11
CDR3nt: TGTGCCAGCAGCTACCAGGGGGGAGCTTTCTTT
CDR3aa: CASSYQGGAFF

v_gene: TRBV25-1
d_gene: .
j_gene: TRBJ2-1
abundance: .
len: 14
CDR3nt: TGTGCCAGCTCTGTCGGTGGAGGGCCCAATGAGCAGTTCTTC
CDR3aa: CASSVGGGPNEQFF

v_gene: TRBV7-8
d_gene: .
j_gene: TRBJ1-6
abundance: .
len: 12
CDR3nt: TGTGCCAGCAGCTTAAGTGATTCACCCCTCCACTTT
CDR3aa: CASSLSDSPLHF

v_gene: TRBV5-6
d_gene: TRBD1
j_gene: TRBJ2-1
abundance: .
len: 14
CDR3nt: TGTGCCAGCAGCCCAATTAACAGGGGAAATGAGCAGTTCTTC
CDR3aa: CASSPINRGNEQFF

v_gene: TRBV6-5
d_gene: TRBD2
j_gene: TRBJ2-7
abundance: .
len: 14
CDR3nt: TGTGCCAGCGGTCCAAGCGGGGGGTTCTACGAGCAGTACTTC
CDR3aa: CASGPSGGFYEQYF

v_gene: TRBV9
d_gene: .
j_gene: TRBJ1-4
abundance: .
len: 16
CDR3nt: TGTGCCAGCAGCAAGTCGGGTGCGGGGACGAGGGAAAAACTGTTTTTT
CDR3aa: CASSKSGAGTREKLFF

v_gene: TRBV28
d_gene: TRBD2
j_gene: TRBJ2-3
abundance: few
len: 18
CDR3nt: TGTGCCAGCAGTTTGAGTCGTGCGCGGGGGGCCCGCACAGATACGCAGTATTTT
CDR3aa: CASSLSRARGARTDTQYF

v_gene: TRBV5-1
d_gene: TRBD2
j_gene: TRBJ2-3
abundance: .
len: 20
CDR3nt: TGCGCCAGCAGCTTGGCCGTATTTGGACTAGCGGGGGATGACACAGATACGCAGTATTTT
CDR3aa: CASSLAVFGLAGDDTDTQYF

v_gene: TRBV9
d_gene: .
j_gene: TRBJ1-1
abundance: .
len: 18
CDR3nt: TGTGCCAGCAGCCCAAACAGGGATTTCCCCCCTGGAAACACTGAAGCTTTCTTT
CDR3aa: CASSPNRDFPPGNTEAFF

v_gene: TRBV7-8
d_gene: TRBD1
j_gene: TRBJ1-2
abundance: .
len: 16
CDR3nt: TGTGCCAGCAGCTTAGTTCCCGGACAGGGAGGGAATGGCTACACCTTC
CDR3aa: CASSLVPGQGGNGYTF

v_gene: TRBV7-9
d_gene: .
j_gene: TRBJ2-7
abundance: .
len: 12
CDR3nt: TGTGCCAGCAGCTTAGGTCCGCCCGAGCAGTACTTC
CDR3aa: CASSLGPPEQYF

v_gene: TRBV6-6
d_gene: .
j_gene: TRBJ2-5
abundance: .
len: 15
CDR3nt: TGTGCCAGCAGTGTATCCGGGACTCTTCGGCAGACCCAGTACTTC
CDR3aa: CASSVSGTLRQTQYF

v_gene: TRBV10-3
d_gene: TRBD1
j_gene: TRBJ1-5
abundance: .
len: 15
CDR3nt: TGTGCCATCAGTGAGGGGACAGTTAGCAATCAGCCCCAGCATTTT
CDR3aa: CAISEGTVSNQPQHF

v_gene: TRBV29-1
d_gene: .
j_gene: TRBJ2-5
abundance: .
len: 12
CDR3nt: TGCAGCGTTGATCTTCACCAAGAGACCCAGTACTTC
CDR3aa: CSVDLHQETQYF

v_gene: TRBV11-2
d_gene: .
j_gene: TRBJ2-1
abundance: .
len: 17
CDR3nt: TGTGCCAGCAGCTTAGTTGGGTCCAGGGGCTCCTACAATGAGCAGTTCTTC
CDR3aa: CASSLVGSRGSYNEQFF

v_gene: TRBV7-3
d_gene: .
j_gene: TRBJ2-3
abundance: .
len: 13
CDR3nt: TGTGCCAGCAGCTTCACGACCGGAGATACGCAGTATTTT
CDR3aa: CASSFTTGDTQYF

v_gene: TRBV30
d_gene: TRBD1
j_gene: TRBJ1-2
abundance: .
len: 12
CDR3nt: TGTGCTCATGACAGGGGCCCCTATGGCTACACCTTC
CDR3aa: CAHDRGPYGYTF

v_gene: TRBV9
d_gene: TRBD2
j_gene: TRBJ2-3
abundance: .
len: 17
CDR3nt: TGTGCCAGCAGCGTAGCTACGAGCGGGGGGGCCGTAGATACGCAGTATTTT
CDR3aa: CASSVATSGGAVDTQYF

v_gene: TRBV5-4
d_gene: TRBD2
j_gene: TRBJ2-3
abundance: .
len: 16
CDR3nt: TGTGCCAGCAGCAAAACTCGGACTAGCGCGGCAGATACGCAGTATTTT
CDR3aa: CASSKTRTSAADTQYF

v_gene: TRBV14
d_gene: .
j_gene: TRBJ1-1
abundance: few
len: 13
CDR3nt: TGTGCCAGCAGCCAAGTCTGGTTCCGGGGAGCTTTCTTT
CDR3aa: CASSQVWFRGAFF

v_gene: TRBV19
d_gene: .
j_gene: TRBJ1-2
abundance: .
len: 16
CDR3nt: TGTGCCAGTAGTATAGGGTCAGGGGCGCGGGACTATGGCTACACCTTC
CDR3aa: CASSIGSGARDYGYTF

v_gene: TRBV10-3
d_gene: .
j_gene: TRBJ2-7
abundance: .
len: 13
CDR3nt: TGTGCCATCAGTGGTGAGGGGCCGGGGGAGCAGTACTTC
CDR3aa: CAISGEGPGEQYF

v_gene: TRBV19
d_gene: .
j_gene: TRBJ1-5
abundance: .
len: 15
CDR3nt: TGTGCCAGTAGTATAGTAGCGTCGGAATATCAGCCCCAGCATTTT
CDR3aa: CASSIVASEYQPQHF

v_gene: TRBV4-1
d_gene: .
j_gene: TRBJ1-3
abundance: .
len: 16
CDR3nt: TGCGCCAGCAGCCAAGATCTGGTAGGGAGTACGGACACCATATATTTT
CDR3aa: CASSQDLVGSTDTIYF

v_gene: TRBV5-3
d_gene: .
j_gene: TRBJ2-7
abundance: .
len: 14
CDR3nt: TGTGCCAGAAGCTTGGGAGTGAGCTCCTACGAGCAGTACTTC
CDR3aa: CARSLGVSSYEQYF

v_gene: TRBV30
d_gene: .
j_gene: TRBJ1-5
abundance: .
len: 15
CDR3nt: TGTGCCTGGAGTGTACGAGACGGATACAATCAGCCCCAGCATTTT
CDR3aa: CAWSVRDGYNQPQHF

v_gene: TRBV6-5
d_gene: TRBD1
j_gene: TRBJ1-1
abundance: .
len: 15
CDR3nt: TGTGCCAGCAGTCGAACAGGGGGGCCGAACACTGAAGCTTTCTTT
CDR3aa: CASSRTGGPNTEAFF

v_gene: TRBV10-3
d_gene: TRBD2
j_gene: TRBJ2-3
abundance: .
len: 16
CDR3nt: TGTGCCATCAGTTCCGCTAGCGGGGGGTTCACAGATACGCAGTATTTT
CDR3aa: CAISSASGGFTDTQYF

v_gene: TRBV7-6
d_gene: .
j_gene: TRBJ1-3
abundance: once
len: 14
CDR3nt: TGTGCCAGCTCCCCCCAGGGTACTGGAAACACCATATATTTT
CDR3aa: CASSPQGTGNTIYF

v_gene: TRBV10-1
d_gene: .
j_gene: TRBJ2-5
abundance: .
len: 13
CDR3nt: TGCGCCAGCAGTCCGGACCGCCAAGAGACCCAGTACTTC
CDR3aa: CASSPDRQETQYF

v_gene: TRBV11-3
d_gene: TRBD2
j_gene: TRBJ2-7
abundance: .
len: 15
CDR3nt: TGTGCCAGCAGCTTAGAGACTAGCGGGGCCTACGAGCAGTACTTC
CDR3aa: CASSLETSGAYEQYF

v_gene: TRBV28
d_gene: .
j_gene: TRBJ2-7
abundance: few
len: 12
CDR3nt: TGTGCCAGCAGTTTATCCTTCGTCGAGCAGTACTTC
CDR3aa: CASSLSFVEQYF

v_gene: TRBV27
d_gene: TRBD2
j_gene: TRBJ2-3
abundance: .
len: 14
CDR3nt: TGTGCCACCGCGACTAGCATGCTTACAGATACGCAGTATTTT
CDR3aa: CATATSMLTDTQYF

v_gene: TRBV5-4
d_gene: TRBD2
j_gene: TRBJ2-7
abundance: .
len: 14
CDR3nt: TGTGCCAGCAGCCTCGAGCGGGGGAGCTACGAGCAGTACTTC
CDR3aa: CASSLERGSYEQYF

v_gene: TRBV18
d_gene: .
j_gene: TRBJ2-7
abundance: .
len: 15
CDR3nt: TGTGCCAGCTCACCACTACCAGGGGCTACCTACGAGCAGTACTTC
CDR3aa: CASSPLPGATYEQYF

v_gene: TRBV6-1
d_gene: .
j_gene: TRBJ1-5
abundance: .
len: 13
CDR3nt: TGTGCCAGCAGGATAGACAGCAATCAGCCCCAGCATTTT
CDR3aa: CASRIDSNQPQHF

v_gene: TRBV7-2
d_gene: TRBD1
j_gene: TRBJ2-1
abundance: .
len: 16
CDR3nt: TGTGCCAGCAGTATCATACAGGGGCCCGCCTACAATGAGCAGTTCTTC
CDR3aa: CASSIIQGPAYNEQFF

v_gene: TRBV7-9
d_gene: .
j_gene: TRBJ1-1
abundance: .
len: 17
CDR3nt: TGTGCCAGCTGGGATGGAGCCAAACTCACAGGGAACACTGAAGCTTTCTTT
CDR3aa: CASWDGAKLTGNTEAFF

v_gene: TRBV6-5
d_gene: .
j_gene: TRBJ1-2
abundance: .
len: 14
CDR3nt: TGTGCCAGCAAAGGACACACACCTCTCTATGGCTACACCTTC
CDR3aa: CASKGHTPLYGYTF

v_gene: TRBV9
d_gene: .
j_gene: TRBJ2-5
abundance: .
len: 14
CDR3nt: TGTGCCAGCAGCGTTTCGTCGGGGGTCGAGACCCAGTACTTC
CDR3aa: CASSVSSGVETQYF